These T cell receptor beta chains were read from a single sample in a study of OX40 agonist ivuxolimab in advanced cancers. Generated by immunoSEQ multiplex PCR, the TCRdb table keeps only in-frame clones and is missing some. This sample carries tens of thousands of clones, more than 80% of them seen once, and the ten largest clones take 6% to 7.5%. The sequencing here drew on CD4+ or CD8+ T cells sorted from blood, taken in a trial of the OX40 agonist ivuxolimab. These receptors came from an adult with an advanced solid tumor such as melanoma, head and neck, liver or kidney cancer. The conserved cysteine and the conserved F or W are not part of the CDR3 here. A D gene is named only where the DNA matches it firmly. Expanded clones are given a class, and other clones once, few, many or no size at all.

V gene | clone size | CDR3 length | D gene | CDR3 protein
TRBV15 | - | 14 | - | ATSIDRGAVAYEQY
TRBV5-4 | - | 9 | - | ASSWAEEQY
TRBV30 | - | 13 | TRBD1 | ARGTGTSGANVLT
TRBV7-2 | once | 12 | TRBD2 | ASSLGLASYEQY
TRBV7-3 | - | 11 | TRBD1 | ASSPGTGVVLT
TRBV5-1 | - | 14 | TRBD1 | ASSFETGTGDPEQY
TRBV11-2 | - | 12 | TRBD1 | ASSPGQGIEKLF
TRBV11-3 | - | 14 | TRBD1 | ASSSRDRGPEGELF
TRBV27 | once | 11 | TRBD2 | ASIGGGTGELF
TRBV10-3 | - | 10 | - | AISESGETQY
TRBV5-4 | once | 13 | - | ASSPRGGQNQPQH
TRBV4-1 | - | 13 | - | ASSQKLGVGDTQY
TRBV27 | - | 14 | - | ASSLRGSPHSGEQY